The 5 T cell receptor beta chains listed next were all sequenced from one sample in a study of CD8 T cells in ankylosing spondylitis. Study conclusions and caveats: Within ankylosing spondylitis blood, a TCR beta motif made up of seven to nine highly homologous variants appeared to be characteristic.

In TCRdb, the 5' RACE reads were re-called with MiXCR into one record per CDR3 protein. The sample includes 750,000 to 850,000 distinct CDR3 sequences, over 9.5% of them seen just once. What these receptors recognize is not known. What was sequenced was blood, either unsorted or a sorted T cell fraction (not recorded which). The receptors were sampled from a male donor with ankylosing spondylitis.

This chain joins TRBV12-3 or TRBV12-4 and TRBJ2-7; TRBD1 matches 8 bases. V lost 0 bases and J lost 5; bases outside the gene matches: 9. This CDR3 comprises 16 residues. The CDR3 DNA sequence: TGTGCCAGCAGTTTAGCCCCGACAGGGGATGGGGACGAGCAGTACTTC. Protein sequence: CASSLAPTGDGDEQYF.

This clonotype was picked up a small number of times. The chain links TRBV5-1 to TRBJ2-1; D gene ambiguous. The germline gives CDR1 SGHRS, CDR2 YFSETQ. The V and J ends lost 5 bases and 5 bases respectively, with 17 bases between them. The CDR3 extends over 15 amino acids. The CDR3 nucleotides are TGCGCCAGCAGGACCCTCGGTGGTGAAAACAATGAGCAGTTCTTC. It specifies CASRTLGGENNEQFF. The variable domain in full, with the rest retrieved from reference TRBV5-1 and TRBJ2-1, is KAGVTQTPRYLIKTRGQQVTLSCSPISGHRSVSWYQQTPGQGLQFLFEYFSETQRNKGNFPGRFSGRQFSNSRSEMNVSTLELGDSALYLCASRTLGGENNEQFFGPGTRLTVL.

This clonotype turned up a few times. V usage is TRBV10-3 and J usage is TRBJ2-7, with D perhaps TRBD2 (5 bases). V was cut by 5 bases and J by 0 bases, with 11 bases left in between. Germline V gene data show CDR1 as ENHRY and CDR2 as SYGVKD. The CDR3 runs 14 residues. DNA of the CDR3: TGTGCCATCAGTTGGACTTCTCCCTCCTACGAGCAGTACTTC. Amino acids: CAISWTSPSYEQYF.

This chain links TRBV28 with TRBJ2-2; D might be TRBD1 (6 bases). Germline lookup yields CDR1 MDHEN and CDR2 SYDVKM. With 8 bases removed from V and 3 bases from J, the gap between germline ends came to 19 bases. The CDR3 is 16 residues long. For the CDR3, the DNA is TGTGCCAGCTTACCTCCGCCAGGGGTGGACACCGGGGAGCTGTTTTTT. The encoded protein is CASLPPPGVDTGELFF. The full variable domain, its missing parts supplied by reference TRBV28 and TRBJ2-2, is DVKVTQSSRYLVKRTGEKVFLECVQDMDHENMFWYRQDPGLGLRLIYFSYDVKMKEKGDIPEGYSVSREKKERFSLILESASTNQTSMYLCASLPPPGVDTGELFFGEGSRLTVL.

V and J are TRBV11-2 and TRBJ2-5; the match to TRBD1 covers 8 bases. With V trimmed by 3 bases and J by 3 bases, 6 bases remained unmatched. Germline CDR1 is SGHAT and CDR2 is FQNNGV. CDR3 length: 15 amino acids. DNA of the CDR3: TGTGCCAGCAGCTTCGGCCAGGGGGCTAAAGAGACCCAGTACTTC. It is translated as CASSFGQGAKETQYF.